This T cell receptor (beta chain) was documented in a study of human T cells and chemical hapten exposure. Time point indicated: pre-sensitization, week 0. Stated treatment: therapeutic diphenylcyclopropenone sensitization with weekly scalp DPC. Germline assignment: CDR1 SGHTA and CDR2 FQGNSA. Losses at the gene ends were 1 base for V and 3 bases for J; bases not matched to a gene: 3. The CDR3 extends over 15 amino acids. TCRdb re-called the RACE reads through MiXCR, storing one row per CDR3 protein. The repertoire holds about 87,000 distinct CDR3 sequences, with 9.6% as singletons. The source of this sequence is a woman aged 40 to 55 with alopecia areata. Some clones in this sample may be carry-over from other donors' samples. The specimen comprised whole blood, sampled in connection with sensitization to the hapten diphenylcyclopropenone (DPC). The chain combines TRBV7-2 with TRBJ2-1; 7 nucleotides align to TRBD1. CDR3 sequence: CASSLDGTDYNEQFF. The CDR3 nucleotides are TGTGCCAGCAGCTTAGACGGGACAGACTACAATGAGCAGTTCTTC.